The TCR beta chain described here comes from a study of OX40 agonist ivuxolimab in advanced cancers. Overall study context: Patients took ivuxolimab, an agonistic anti-OX40 (CD134) antibody. The patients received ivuxolimab by intravenous route every 2 weeks at 0.01 to 10 mg/kg. Study observations and caveats: At 0.1 to 3.0 mg/kg, CD4+ and CD8+ blood T cells expanded clonally by week 6.

Remarks on this clone: The target antigen is unknown.

This table comes from immunoSEQ multiplex PCR, and its TCRdb copy is limited to in-frame clones, with some not included. The sample carries 68,000 or so clones, 75% to 90% recorded once. The receptor was isolated from an adult with an advanced solid tumor such as melanoma, head and neck, liver or kidney cancer. The sample in question was CD4+ or CD8+ T cells sorted from blood, obtained in a trial of the OX40 agonist ivuxolimab.

CDR3 region: CASSSPDRGQGDTQYF. DNA for the CDR3: TGTGCCAGCAGTTCGCCGGACAGGGGACAGGGAGATACGCAGTATTTT. The chain links TRBV6-6 to TRBJ2-3; 9 bases fit TRBD1. CDR1 is MNHNY, CDR2 SVGAGI, per germline (reference sequence). J was trimmed by 5 bases and V by 4 bases; bases with no gene match: 10. The length of the CDR3 is 16 residues.